These 23 T cell receptor beta chains were all obtained from the same sample, sequenced in a study of Ad26.COV2.S vaccination and SARS-CoV-2 variants. Sequenced by immunoSEQ multiplex PCR; TCRdb stores in-frame clones only, minus some. The table has 330,000 or so clones, approximately 87% seen once; the top ten hold 5.5%. The sample's treatment: roughly 19 received Ad26.COV2.S at low or high dose, single or two shots; roughly five received placebo; per-sample allocation not given. The samples date from day 63 after the first vaccine or placebo injection. This sample comprised peripheral blood, obtained in a trial of Ad26.COV2.S vaccine versus placebo. The receptor set was obtained from a person between 18 and 65 years old who received the Ad26.COV2.S COVID-19 vaccine or a placebo.

The chain's CDR3 is CASRQGPWGKDEQFF. The CDR3 nucleotides are TGTGCCAGCCGGCAGGGGCCCTGGGGTAAGGATGAGCAGTTCTTC. This chain joins TRBV28 and TRBJ2-1; TRBD1 is a possible D gene (6 bases). The CDR3 totals 15 residues. Germline loops: CDR1 MDHEN, CDR2 SYDVKM. V was cut by 8 bases and J by 8 bases, with 22 bases left in between.

The chain couples TRBV3-1 (or the pseudogene TRBV3-2) to TRBJ2-3; D might be TRBD2 (6 bases). CDR3 length: 18 residues. Between the trimmed V and J ends, which lost 1 base and 0 bases, there was a span of 17 bases. CDR1 is LGHDT and CDR2 is YNNKEL in the germline V gene (reference sequence). The CDR3: CASSQVNSGVASTDTQYF. Written as DNA, the CDR3 is TGTGCCAGCAGCCAAGTTAATAGCGGAGTTGCTAGCACAGATACGCAGTATTTT.

The CDR3 bases are TGTGCCAGTAAGCGCATGGCTGAGATTGACACTGAAGCTTTCTTT. It encodes CASKRMAEIDTEAFF. The J gene is TRBJ1-1, the V gene TRBV19; D is undetermined. The V end lost 7 bases, the J end lost 3 bases, and 18 bases lay between the germline ends. Germline V lookup: CDR1 LNHDA, CDR2 SQIVND (reference sequence). The CDR3 length is 15 residues.

V gene TRBV28 combines with J gene TRBJ2-1; 10 bases are shared with TRBD2. The CDR3 is 12 amino acids. Germline V gene lookup returns CDR1 MDHEN and CDR2 SYDVKM. Here the CDR3 DNA reads TGTGAAAGCGGGAGGGCCGGCGGTGAGCAGTTCTTC. It encodes CESGRAGGEQFF.

This clone was counted a single time. The chain has TRBV7-8 and TRBJ2-3; D gene unclear. There are 15 residues in the CDR3. Trimming stripped 2 bases from V and 0 bases from J, with 9 bases between. Germline V gives CDR1 SGHVS, CDR2 FQNEAQ. The DNA for the CDR3 is TGTGCCAGCAGCTTATATGTGACTAGCACAGATACGCAGTATTTT. The encoded protein is CASSLYVTSTDTQYF.

CDR3 sequence: CASSLMSGVGAFF. The CDR3 DNA is TGTGCCAGCAGCTTAATGTCGGGGGTAGGGGCTTTCTTT. The chain has TRBV11-2 and TRBJ1-1, with D possibly matching TRBD1 (5 bases). Trimming cost V 2 bases and J 11 bases, with 15 bases left between them. Germline V lookup: CDR1 SGHAT, CDR2 FQNNGV. The CDR3 is made up of 13 amino acids.

This chain links TRBV19 with TRBJ1-1, with 10 bases that match TRBD1. CDR1 and CDR2 from the germline V gene are LNHDA and SQIVND (reference sequence). V trimming: 7 bases; J trimming: 8 bases; junction bases outside the gene matches: 10. This CDR3 spans 14 amino acids. CDR3 sequence (DNA): TGTGCCAGTACCCAGGGACAGGGGATCGGCGAAGCTTTCTTT. This sequence encodes CASTQGQGIGEAFF.

V gene TRBV19 combines with J gene TRBJ2-2; possible D gene TRBD2, 5 bases. The V end lost 5 bases, the J end lost 5 bases, and 12 bases lay between the germline ends. The CDR3 totals 14 residues. Germline loops: CDR1 LNHDA, CDR2 SQIVND (reference sequence). CDR3 region: CASSDPGKTGELFF. CDR3 DNA: TGTGCCAGTAGTGATCCGGGGAAGACCGGGGAGCTGTTTTTT.

The chain uses TRBV12-5 and TRBJ1-2; D is unclear. The CDR3 contains 11 residues. Germline values: CDR1 LGHNT, CDR2 FRNRAP. V was cut by 6 bases and J by 7 bases, with 9 bases left in between. CDR3 protein: CASGSLFGYTF. CDR3 bases: TGTGCTAGTGGGTCTCTATTTGGCTACACCTTC.

The chain uses TRBV11-2 and TRBJ2-1; 8 nucleotides align to TRBD2. J gave up 7 bases and V 1 base, and 9 bases lay outside the gene matches. CDR1 is SGHAT and CDR2 is FQNNGV in the germline V gene. The CDR3 has 16 residues. CDR3 DNA sequence: TGTGCCAGCAGCTTAGCGGGAGGGATATTATCGAATGAGCAGTTCTTC. This sequence encodes CASSLAGGILSNEQFF.

The chain links TRBV11-2 to TRBJ1-1; D may be TRBD1 (5 bases). Germline V gene data show CDR1 as SGHAT and CDR2 as FQNNGV. V was clipped by 1 base and J by 1 base, with 10 bases between them. The CDR3 covers 15 residues. The DNA for the CDR3 is TGTGCCAGCAGCTTAGGGGCAGGGACGAACACTGAAGCTTTCTTT. Protein product: CASSLGAGTNTEAFF. Full variable domain (missing parts from reference TRBV11-2 and TRBJ1-1): EAGVAQSPRYKIIEKRQSVAFWCNPISGHATLYWYQQILGQGPKLLIQFQNNGVVDDSQLPKDRFSAERLKGVDSTLKIQPAKLEDSAVYLCASSLGAGTNTEAFFGQGTRLTVV.

In regard to this clone: The junction does not match germline at one end; this may be a read error. The chain combines TRBV2 with TRBJ2-1; 9 nucleotides match TRBD2. CDR1 is SNHLY and CDR2 is FYNNEI in the germline V gene. The CDR3 has 11 amino acids. The chain's CDR3 is CASNSGGALVF. CDR3 bases: TGTGCCAGCAATAGCGGGGGTGCGTTAGTCTTC.

The V call is TRBV7-9, the J call TRBJ1-1; 8 bases fit TRBD1. The CDR3 spans 15 residues. The germline V gene encodes CDR1 SEHNR and CDR2 FQNEAQ (reference sequence). V shed 2 bases and J 6 bases; nucleotides not matched to a gene: 8. The CDR3: CASSLSGQGLAEAFF. CDR3 coding DNA: TGTGCCAGCAGCTTATCAGGACAGGGCTTAGCTGAAGCTTTCTTT.

This clone was detected a few times. The chain carries TRBV4-3 and TRBJ2-2; perhaps TRBD1 as D (6 bases). The CDR3 length is 13 residues. The germline CDR1 and CDR2 sequences are LGHNA and YSLEER. V was shortened by 4 bases and J by 4 bases, with 7 bases between the two germline ends. This CDR3 is CASSPGVTGELFF. In DNA, the CDR3 is TGCGCCAGCAGCCCAGGGGTCACCGGGGAGCTGTTTTTT.

This rearrangement joins TRBV7-9 to TRBJ1-2; 8 bases match TRBD1. V trimming: 1 base; J trimming: 2 bases; junction bases outside the gene matches: 3. Germline V gene sequence: CDR1 SEHNR, CDR2 FQNEAQ (reference sequence). The CDR3 totals 15 residues. CDR3 sequence: CASSLGTGFNYGYTF. For the CDR3, the DNA is TGTGCCAGCAGCTTAGGGACAGGGTTCAACTATGGCTACACCTTC.

The chain couples TRBV11-3 to TRBJ2-7; tentative D call: TRBD2 (7 bases). Germline V gives CDR1 SGHNT, CDR2 YENEEA. The V end was cut by 7 bases, the J end by 2 bases, with 18 bases between. This CDR3 has 15 residues. CDR3 DNA sequence: TGTGCCAGCACCCGGGGGGCGGCCCACACCTACGAGCAGTACGTC. This encodes CASTRGAAHTYEQYV.

The CDR3 DNA follows: TGTGCCAGCAGCCAAACAGGGGTAGCAGGAAACACCATATATTTT. It codes for CASSQTGVAGNTIYF. The V and J genes are TRBV4-2 and TRBJ1-3, with 7 nucleotides matching TRBD1. Per the germline V gene, CDR1 is LGHNA and CDR2 is YNFKEQ. The CDR3 is 15 residues long. V lost 2 bases, J lost 4 bases, and 5 bases stayed unmatched.

The chain recombines TRBV2 with TRBJ1-2, with D tentatively TRBD1 (5 bases). Germline V gene lookup returns CDR1 SNHLY and CDR2 FYNNEI. The CDR3 spans 13 residues. Deletions cut 7 bases from V and 4 bases from J, with 13 bases between. The chain's CDR3 is CASMFGTAYGYTF. The CDR3, as DNA: TGTGCCAGCATGTTTGGGACGGCCTATGGCTACACCTTC. The full variable domain, completed using reference TRBV2 and TRBJ1-2, is EPEVTQTPSHQVTQMGQEVILRCVPISNHLYFYWYRQILGQKVEFLVSFYNNEISEKSEIFDDQFSVERPDGSNFTLKIRSTKLEDSAMYFCASMFGTAYGYTFGSGTRLTVV.

V and J are TRBV6-5 and TRBJ2-6; D may be TRBD1 (5 bases). Germline V lookup: CDR1 MNHEY, CDR2 SVGAGI. The CDR3 sequence is 15 residues long. Trimming took 6 bases from V and 1 from J, leaving 10 bases between them. As DNA, the CDR3 is TGTGCCAGCAGCCTCTACAGGTCTGGGGCCAACGTCCTGACTTTC. This sequence encodes CASSLYRSGANVLTF.

The chain is built from TRBV7-9 and TRBJ2-1, with 8 bases aligning to TRBD2. The trim removed 8 bases at V and 6 bases at J, leaving 9 bases unmatched. Per the germline V gene, CDR1 is SEHNR and CDR2 is FQNEAQ (reference sequence). CDR3 length: 14 amino acids. The CDR3 loop is CASGWTSYPNEQFF. CDR3 in DNA: TGTGCCAGCGGATGGACTAGCTATCCCAATGAGCAGTTCTTC.

This chain joins TRBV12-3 or TRBV12-4 and TRBJ2-2; D ambiguous. The V end lost 6 bases, the J end lost 3 bases, and 8 bases lay between the germline ends. There are 13 residues in the CDR3. The CDR3 coding sequence is TGTGCCAGCAGAACAGTTGACACCGGGGAGCTGTTTTTT. Its protein product is CASRTVDTGELFF.

The gene calls are TRBV5-1 and TRBJ2-7, with 10 positions matching TRBD2. The length of the CDR3 is 15 residues. Germline V CDR1 and CDR2: SGHRS, YFSETQ. The trim removed 2 bases at V and 4 bases at J, leaving 6 bases unmatched. Here the CDR3 reads CASSLDGTSAYEQYF. DNA of the CDR3: TGCGCCAGCAGCTTAGACGGGACTAGCGCTTACGAGCAGTACTTC.

J is TRBJ2-1 and V is TRBV5-4; D gene ambiguous. V shed 1 base and J shed 1 base, with 15 bases lying between them. The CDR3 contains 17 residues. CDR1 and CDR2 (germline): SGHNT, YYREEE (reference sequence). The CDR3 DNA sequence: TGTGCCAGCAGCTTGAATAAAGCCTCCACTTCCTACAATGAGCAGTTCTTC. Its translation: CASSLNKASTSYNEQFF. Drawing the rest from reference TRBV5-4 and TRBJ2-1, the complete variable domain is ETGVTQSPTHLIKTRGQQVTLRCSSQSGHNTVSWYQQALGQGPQFIFQYYREEENGRGNFPPRFSGLQFPNYSSELNVNALELDDSALYLCASSLNKASTSYNEQFFGPGTRLTVL.